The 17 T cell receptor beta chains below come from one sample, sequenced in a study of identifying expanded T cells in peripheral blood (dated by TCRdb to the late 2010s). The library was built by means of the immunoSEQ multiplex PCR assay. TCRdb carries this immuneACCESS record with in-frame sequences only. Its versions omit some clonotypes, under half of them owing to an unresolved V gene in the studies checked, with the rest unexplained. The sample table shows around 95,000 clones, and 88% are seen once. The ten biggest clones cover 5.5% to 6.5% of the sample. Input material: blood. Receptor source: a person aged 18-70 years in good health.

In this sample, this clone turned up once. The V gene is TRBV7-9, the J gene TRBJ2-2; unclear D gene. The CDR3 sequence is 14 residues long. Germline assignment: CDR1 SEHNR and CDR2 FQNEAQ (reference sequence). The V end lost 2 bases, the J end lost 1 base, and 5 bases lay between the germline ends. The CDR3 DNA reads TGTGCCAGCAGCTTAATGGGGAACACCGGGGAGCTGTTTTTT. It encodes CASSLMGNTGELFF. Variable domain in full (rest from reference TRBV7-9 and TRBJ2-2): DTGVSQNPRHKITKRGQNVTFRCDPISEHNRLYWYRQTLGQGPEFLTYFQNEAQLEKSRLLSDRFSAERPKGSFSTLEIQRTEQGDSAMYLCASSLMGNTGELFFGEGSRLTVL.

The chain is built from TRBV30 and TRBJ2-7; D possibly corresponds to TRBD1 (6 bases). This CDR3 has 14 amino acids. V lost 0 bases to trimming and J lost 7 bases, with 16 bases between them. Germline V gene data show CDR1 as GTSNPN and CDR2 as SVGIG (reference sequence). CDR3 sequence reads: CAWSVGQLLGEQYF. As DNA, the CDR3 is TGTGCCTGGAGTGTCGGACAGTTACTAGGGGAGCAGTACTTC.

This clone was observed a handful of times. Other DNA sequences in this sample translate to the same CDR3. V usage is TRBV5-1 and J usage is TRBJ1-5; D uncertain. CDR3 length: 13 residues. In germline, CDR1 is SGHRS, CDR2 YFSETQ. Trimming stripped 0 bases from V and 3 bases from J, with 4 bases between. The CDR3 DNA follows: TGCGCCAGCAGCTTGGGGAACAATCAGCCCCAGCATTTT. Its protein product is CASSLGNNQPQHF.

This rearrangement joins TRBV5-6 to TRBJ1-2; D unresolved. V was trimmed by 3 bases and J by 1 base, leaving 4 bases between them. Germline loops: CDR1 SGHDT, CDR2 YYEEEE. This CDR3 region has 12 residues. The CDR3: CASSSLNYGYTF. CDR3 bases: TGTGCCAGCAGCTCCCTTAACTATGGCTACACCTTC.

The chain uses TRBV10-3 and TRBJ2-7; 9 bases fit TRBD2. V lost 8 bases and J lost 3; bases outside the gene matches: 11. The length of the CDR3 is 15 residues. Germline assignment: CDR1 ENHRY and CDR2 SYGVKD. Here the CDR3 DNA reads TGTGCCATCGGCGGGGGGGGGACGCCCGGCTACGAGCAGTACTTC. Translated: CAIGGGGTPGYEQYF.

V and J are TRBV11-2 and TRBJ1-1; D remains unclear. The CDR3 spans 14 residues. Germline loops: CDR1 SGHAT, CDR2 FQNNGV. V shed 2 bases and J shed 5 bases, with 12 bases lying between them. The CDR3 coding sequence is TGTGCCAGCAGCTTAAGCGTTTCTAAGACTGAAGCTTTCTTT. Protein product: CASSLSVSKTEAFF. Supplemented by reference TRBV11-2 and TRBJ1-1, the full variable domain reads EAGVAQSPRYKIIEKRQSVAFWCNPISGHATLYWYQQILGQGPKLLIQFQNNGVVDDSQLPKDRFSAERLKGVDSTLKIQPAKLEDSAVYLCASSLSVSKTEAFFGQGTRLTVV.

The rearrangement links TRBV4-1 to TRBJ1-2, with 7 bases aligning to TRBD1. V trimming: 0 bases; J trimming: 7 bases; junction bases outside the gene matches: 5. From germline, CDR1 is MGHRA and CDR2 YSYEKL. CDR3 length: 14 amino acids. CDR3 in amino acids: CASSQDSQGPGYTF. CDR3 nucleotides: TGCGCCAGCAGCCAAGATTCACAGGGGCCTGGCTACACCTTC.

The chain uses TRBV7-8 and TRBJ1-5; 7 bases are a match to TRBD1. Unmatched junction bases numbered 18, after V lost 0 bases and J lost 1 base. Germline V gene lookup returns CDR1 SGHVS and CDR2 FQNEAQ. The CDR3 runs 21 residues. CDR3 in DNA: TGTGCCAGCAGCTTAGCGTATTCCGAGTTGGCAGGGGGAGGAAGCAATCAGCCCCAGCATTTT. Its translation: CASSLAYSELAGGGSNQPQHF.

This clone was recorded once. Here the CDR3 DNA reads TGTGCCAGCTCACCGTCAGGGAATTCACCCCTCCACTTT. As protein: CASSPSGNSPLHF. The chain uses TRBV18 and TRBJ1-6; tentative D call: TRBD1 (5 bases). The CDR3 consists of 13 residues. Trimming removed 3 bases at V and 7 bases at J, with 7 bases between. Germline CDR1 KGHSH, CDR2 LQKENI.

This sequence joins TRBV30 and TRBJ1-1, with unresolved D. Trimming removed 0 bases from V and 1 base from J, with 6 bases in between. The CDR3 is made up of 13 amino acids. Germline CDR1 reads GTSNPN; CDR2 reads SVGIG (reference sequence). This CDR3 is CAWSVLENTEAFF. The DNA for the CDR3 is TGTGCCTGGAGTGTTCTGGAGAACACTGAAGCTTTCTTT. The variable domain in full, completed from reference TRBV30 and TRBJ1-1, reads SQTIHQWPATLVQPVGSPLSLECTVEGTSNPNLYWYRQAAGRGLQLLFYSVGIGQISSEVPQNLSASRPQDRQFILSSKKLLLSDSGFYLCAWSVLENTEAFFGQGTRLTVV.

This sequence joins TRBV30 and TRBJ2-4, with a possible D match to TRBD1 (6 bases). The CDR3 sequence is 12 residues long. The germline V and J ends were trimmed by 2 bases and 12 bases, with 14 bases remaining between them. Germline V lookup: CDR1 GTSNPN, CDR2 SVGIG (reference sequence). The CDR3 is CAWSRQGRSQYF. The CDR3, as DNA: TGTGCCTGGAGTCGCCAGGGGCGGTCTCAGTACTTC.

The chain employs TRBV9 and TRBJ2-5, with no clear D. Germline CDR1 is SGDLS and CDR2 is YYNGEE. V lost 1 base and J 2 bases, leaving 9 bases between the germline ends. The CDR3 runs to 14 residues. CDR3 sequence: CASSVTTTQETQYF. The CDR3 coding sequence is TGTGCCAGCAGCGTAACGACCACTCAAGAGACCCAGTACTTC.

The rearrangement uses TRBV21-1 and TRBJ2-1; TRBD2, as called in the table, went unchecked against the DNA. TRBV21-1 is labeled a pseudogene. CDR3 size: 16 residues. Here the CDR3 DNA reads TGTGCCAGCAGCTGTGGTCTAGCGTCGGCCTACAATGAGCAGTTCTTC. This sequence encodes CASSCGLASAYNEQFF.

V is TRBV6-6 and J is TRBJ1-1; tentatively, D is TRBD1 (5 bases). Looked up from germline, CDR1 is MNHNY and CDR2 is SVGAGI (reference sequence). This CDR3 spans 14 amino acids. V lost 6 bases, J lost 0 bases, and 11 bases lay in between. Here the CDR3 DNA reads TGTGCCAGCAGCCTCGGGACGGTGAACACTGAAGCTTTCTTT. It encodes CASSLGTVNTEAFF.

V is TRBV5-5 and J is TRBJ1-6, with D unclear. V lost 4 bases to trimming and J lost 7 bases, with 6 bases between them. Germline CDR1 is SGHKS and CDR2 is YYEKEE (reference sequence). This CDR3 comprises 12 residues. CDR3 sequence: CASSMLNSPLHF. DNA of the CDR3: TGTGCCAGCAGCATGCTAAATTCACCCCTCCACTTT. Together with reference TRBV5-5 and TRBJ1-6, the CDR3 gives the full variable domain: DAGVTQSPTHLIKTRGQQVTLRCSPISGHKSVSWYQQVLGQGPQFIFQYYEKEERGRGNFPDRFSARQFPNYSSELNVNALLLGDSALYLCASSMLNSPLHFGNGTRLTVT.

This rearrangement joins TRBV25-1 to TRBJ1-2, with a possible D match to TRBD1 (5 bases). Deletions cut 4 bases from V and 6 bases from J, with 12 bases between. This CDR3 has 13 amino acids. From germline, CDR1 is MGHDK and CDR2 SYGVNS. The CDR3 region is CASSGAGLDGYTF. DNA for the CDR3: TGTGCCAGCAGTGGAGCAGGGCTAGATGGCTACACCTTC.

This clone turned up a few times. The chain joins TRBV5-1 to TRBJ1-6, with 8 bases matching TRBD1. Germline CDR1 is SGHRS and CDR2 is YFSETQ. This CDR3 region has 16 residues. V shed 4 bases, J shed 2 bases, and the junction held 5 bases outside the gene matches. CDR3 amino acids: CASSDGTGTYNSPLHF. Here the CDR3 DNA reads TGCGCCAGCAGCGACGGGACAGGCACCTATAATTCACCCCTCCACTTT. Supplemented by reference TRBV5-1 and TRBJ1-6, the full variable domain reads KAGVTQTPRYLIKTRGQQVTLSCSPISGHRSVSWYQQTPGQGLQFLFEYFSETQRNKGNFPGRFSGRQFSNSRSEMNVSTLELGDSALYLCASSDGTGTYNSPLHFGNGTRLTVT.